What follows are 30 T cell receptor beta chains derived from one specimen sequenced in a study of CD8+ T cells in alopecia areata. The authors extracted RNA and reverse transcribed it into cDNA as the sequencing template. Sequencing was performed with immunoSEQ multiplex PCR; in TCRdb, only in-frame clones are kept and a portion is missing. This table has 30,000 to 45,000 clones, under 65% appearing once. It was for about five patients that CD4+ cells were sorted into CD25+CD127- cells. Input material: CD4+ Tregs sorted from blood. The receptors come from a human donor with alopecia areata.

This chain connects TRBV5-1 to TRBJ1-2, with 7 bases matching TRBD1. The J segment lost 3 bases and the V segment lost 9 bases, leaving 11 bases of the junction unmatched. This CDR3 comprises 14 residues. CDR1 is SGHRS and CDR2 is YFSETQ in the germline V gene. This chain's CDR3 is CATSRDSRDYGYTF. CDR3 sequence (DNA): TGCGCCACTTCGAGGGACAGCCGGGACTATGGCTACACCTTC.

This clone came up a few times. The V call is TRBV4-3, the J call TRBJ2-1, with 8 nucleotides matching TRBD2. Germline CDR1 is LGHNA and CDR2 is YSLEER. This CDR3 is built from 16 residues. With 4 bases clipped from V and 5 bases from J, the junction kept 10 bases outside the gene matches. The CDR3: CASSPYTGLVHNEQFF. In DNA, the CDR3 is TGCGCCAGCAGCCCTTACACGGGACTAGTTCACAATGAGCAGTTCTTC.

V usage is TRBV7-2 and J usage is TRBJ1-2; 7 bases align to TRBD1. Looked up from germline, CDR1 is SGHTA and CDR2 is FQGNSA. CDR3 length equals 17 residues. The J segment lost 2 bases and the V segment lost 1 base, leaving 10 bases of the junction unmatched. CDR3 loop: CASSLVRGGAANYGYTF. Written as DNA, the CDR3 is TGTGCCAGCAGCTTAGTGCGAGGGGGCGCAGCCAACTATGGCTACACCTTC.

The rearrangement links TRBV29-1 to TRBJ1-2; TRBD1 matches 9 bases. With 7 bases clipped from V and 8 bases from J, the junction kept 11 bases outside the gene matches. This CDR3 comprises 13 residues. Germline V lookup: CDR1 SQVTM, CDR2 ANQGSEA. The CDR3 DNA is TGCAGCGCTACCTACAGGGGGCGCGGCGGCTACACCTTC. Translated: CSATYRGRGGYTF.

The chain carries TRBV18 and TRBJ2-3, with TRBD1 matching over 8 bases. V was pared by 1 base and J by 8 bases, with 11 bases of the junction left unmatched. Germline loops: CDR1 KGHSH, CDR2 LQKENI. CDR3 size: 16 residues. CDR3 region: CASSPLQTGDSATQYF. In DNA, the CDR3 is TGTGCCAGCTCACCACTACAGACAGGGGACTCAGCTACGCAGTATTTT. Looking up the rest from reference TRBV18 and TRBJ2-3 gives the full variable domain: NAGVMQNPRHLVRRRGQEARLRCSPMKGHSHVYWYRQLPEEGLKFMVYLQKENIIDESGMPKERFSAEFPKEGPSILRIQQVVRGDSAAYFCASSPLQTGDSATQYFGPGTRLTVL.

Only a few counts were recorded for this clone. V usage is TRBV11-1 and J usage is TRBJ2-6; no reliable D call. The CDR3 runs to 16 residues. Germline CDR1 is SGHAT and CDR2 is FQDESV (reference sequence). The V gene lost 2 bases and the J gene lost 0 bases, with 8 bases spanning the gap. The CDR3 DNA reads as TGTGCCAGCAGCTTACAGATTAACTCTGGGGCCAACGTCCTGACTTTC. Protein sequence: CASSLQINSGANVLTF.

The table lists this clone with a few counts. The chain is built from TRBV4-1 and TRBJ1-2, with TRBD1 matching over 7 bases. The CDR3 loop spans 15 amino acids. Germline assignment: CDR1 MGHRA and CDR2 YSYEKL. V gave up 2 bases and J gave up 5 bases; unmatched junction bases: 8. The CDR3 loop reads CASSQTAGGGYGYTF. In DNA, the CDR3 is TGCGCCAGCAGCCAAACGGCAGGGGGTGGGTATGGCTACACCTTC.

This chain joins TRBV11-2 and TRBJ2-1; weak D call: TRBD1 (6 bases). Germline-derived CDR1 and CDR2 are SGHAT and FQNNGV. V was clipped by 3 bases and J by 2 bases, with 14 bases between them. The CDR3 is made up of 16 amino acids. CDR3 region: CASSFRRQVTYNEQFF. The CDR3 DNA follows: TGTGCCAGCAGCTTCCGTAGACAGGTTACCTACAATGAGCAGTTCTTC. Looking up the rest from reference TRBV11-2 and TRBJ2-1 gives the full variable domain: EAGVAQSPRYKIIEKRQSVAFWCNPISGHATLYWYQQILGQGPKLLIQFQNNGVVDDSQLPKDRFSAERLKGVDSTLKIQPAKLEDSAVYLCASSFRRQVTYNEQFFGPGTRLTVL.

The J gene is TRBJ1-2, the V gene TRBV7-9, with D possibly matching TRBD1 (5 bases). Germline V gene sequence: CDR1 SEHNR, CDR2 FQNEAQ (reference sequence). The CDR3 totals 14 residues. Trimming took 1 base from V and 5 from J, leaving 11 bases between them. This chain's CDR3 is CASSLVGPQYGYTF. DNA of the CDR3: TGTGCCAGCAGCTTAGTGGGACCCCAATATGGCTACACCTTC.

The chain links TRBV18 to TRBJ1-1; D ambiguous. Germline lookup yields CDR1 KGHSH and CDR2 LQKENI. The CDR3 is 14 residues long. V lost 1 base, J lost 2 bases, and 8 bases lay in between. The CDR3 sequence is CASSPQGDNTEAFF. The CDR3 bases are TGTGCCAGCTCACCACAGGGTGACAACACTGAAGCTTTCTTT. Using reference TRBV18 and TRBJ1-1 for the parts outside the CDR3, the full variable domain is NAGVMQNPRHLVRRRGQEARLRCSPMKGHSHVYWYRQLPEEGLKFMVYLQKENIIDESGMPKERFSAEFPKEGPSILRIQQVVRGDSAAYFCASSPQGDNTEAFFGQGTRLTVV.

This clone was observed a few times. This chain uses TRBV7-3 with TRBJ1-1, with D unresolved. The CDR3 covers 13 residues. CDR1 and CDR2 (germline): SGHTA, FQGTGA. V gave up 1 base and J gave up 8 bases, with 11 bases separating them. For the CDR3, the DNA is TGTGCCAGCAGCTTAAATAGTGGGCGGGAAGCTTTCTTT. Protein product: CASSLNSGREAFF.

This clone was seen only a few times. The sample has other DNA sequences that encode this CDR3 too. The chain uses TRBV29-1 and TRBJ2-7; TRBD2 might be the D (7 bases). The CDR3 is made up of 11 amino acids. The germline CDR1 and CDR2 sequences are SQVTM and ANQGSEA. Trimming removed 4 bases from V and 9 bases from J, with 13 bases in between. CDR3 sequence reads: CSVGMRGGQYF. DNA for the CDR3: TGCAGCGTTGGGATGAGGGGGGGGCAGTACTTC.

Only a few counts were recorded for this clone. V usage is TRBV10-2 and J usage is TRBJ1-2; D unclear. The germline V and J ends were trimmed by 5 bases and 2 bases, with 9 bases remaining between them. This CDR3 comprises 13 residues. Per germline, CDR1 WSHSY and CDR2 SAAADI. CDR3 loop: CASSTRENYGYTF. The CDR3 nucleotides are TGCGCCAGCAGTACGAGAGAGAACTATGGCTACACCTTC.

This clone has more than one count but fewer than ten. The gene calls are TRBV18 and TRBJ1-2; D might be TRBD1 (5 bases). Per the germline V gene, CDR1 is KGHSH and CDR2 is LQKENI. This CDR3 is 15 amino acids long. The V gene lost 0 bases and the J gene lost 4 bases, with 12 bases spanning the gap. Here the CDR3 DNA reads TGTGCCAGCTCACCACCCGGGGCAGCCCGCTATGGCTACACCTTC. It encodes CASSPPGAARYGYTF.

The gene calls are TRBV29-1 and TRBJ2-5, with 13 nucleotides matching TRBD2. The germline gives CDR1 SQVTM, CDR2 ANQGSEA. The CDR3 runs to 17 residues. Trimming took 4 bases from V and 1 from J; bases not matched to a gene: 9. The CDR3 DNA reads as TGCAGCGTTGGGGGACTAGCGGGATTTAGCCTCCAAGAGACCCAGTACTTC. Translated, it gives CSVGGLAGFSLQETQYF.

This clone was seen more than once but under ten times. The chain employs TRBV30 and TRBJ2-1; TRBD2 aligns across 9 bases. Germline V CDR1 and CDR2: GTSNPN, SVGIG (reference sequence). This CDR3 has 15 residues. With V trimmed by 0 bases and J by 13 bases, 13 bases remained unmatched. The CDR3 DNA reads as TGTGCCTGGAGTGTGAGGGTAGCGGGAGAAGCGAGACAGTTCTTC. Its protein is CAWSVRVAGEARQFF.

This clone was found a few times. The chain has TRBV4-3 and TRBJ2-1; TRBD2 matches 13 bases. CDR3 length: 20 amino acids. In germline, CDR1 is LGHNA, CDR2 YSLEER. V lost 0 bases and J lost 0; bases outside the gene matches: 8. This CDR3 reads CASSQEPPGTSGASYNEQFF. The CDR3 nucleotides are TGCGCCAGCAGCCAAGAACCCCCCGGGACTAGCGGGGCCTCCTACAATGAGCAGTTCTTC.

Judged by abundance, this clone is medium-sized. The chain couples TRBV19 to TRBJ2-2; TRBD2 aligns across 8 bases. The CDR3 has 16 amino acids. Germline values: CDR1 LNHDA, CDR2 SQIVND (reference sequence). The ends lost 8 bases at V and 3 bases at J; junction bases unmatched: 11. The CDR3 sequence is CASRPGTSSYTGELFF. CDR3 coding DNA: TGTGCCAGTCGTCCCGGGACTAGTAGTTACACCGGGGAGCTGTTTTTT. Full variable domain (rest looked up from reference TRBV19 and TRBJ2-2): DGGITQSPKYLFRKEGQNVTLSCEQNLNHDAMYWYRQDPGQGLRLIYYSQIVNDFQKGDIAEGYSVSREKKESFPLTVTSAQKNPTAFYLCASRPGTSSYTGELFFGEGSRLTVL.

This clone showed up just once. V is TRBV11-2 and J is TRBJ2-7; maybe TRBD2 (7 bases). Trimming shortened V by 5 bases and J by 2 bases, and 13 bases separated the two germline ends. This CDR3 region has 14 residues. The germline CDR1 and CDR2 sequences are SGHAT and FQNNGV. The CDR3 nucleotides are TGTGCCAGCAGCCCCCTCGGGGGGCCCTACGAGCAGTACTTC. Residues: CASSPLGGPYEQYF.

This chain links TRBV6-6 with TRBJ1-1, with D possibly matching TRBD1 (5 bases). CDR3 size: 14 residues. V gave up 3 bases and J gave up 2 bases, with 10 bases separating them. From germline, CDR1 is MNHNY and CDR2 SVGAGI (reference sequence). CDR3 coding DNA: TGTGCCAGCAGTTATGCCCAGGGAAACACTGAAGCTTTCTTT. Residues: CASSYAQGNTEAFF.

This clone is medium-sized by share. CDR3 coding DNA: TGTGCCAGCAGTTCTTTCACAGATACGCAGTATTTT. As protein: CASSSFTDTQYF. The rearrangement links TRBV28 to TRBJ2-3; D gene uncertain. Germline lookup yields CDR1 MDHEN and CDR2 SYDVKM. V gave up 4 bases and J gave up 2 bases, with 4 bases separating them. There are 12 residues in the CDR3.

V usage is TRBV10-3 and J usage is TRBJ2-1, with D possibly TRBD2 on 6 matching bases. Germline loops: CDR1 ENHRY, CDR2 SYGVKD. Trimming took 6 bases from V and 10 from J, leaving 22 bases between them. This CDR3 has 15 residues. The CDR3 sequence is CAIRDSAYPRGEQFF. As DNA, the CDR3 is TGTGCCATCAGGGATTCCGCCTATCCCCGGGGGGAGCAGTTCTTC.

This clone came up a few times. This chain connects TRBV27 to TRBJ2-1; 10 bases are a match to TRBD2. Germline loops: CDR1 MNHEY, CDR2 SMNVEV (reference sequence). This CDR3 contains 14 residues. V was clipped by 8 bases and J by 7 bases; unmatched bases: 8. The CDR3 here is CASSKLAGVNEQFF. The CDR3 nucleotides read TGTGCCAGCTCCAAGCTAGCGGGAGTTAATGAGCAGTTCTTC.

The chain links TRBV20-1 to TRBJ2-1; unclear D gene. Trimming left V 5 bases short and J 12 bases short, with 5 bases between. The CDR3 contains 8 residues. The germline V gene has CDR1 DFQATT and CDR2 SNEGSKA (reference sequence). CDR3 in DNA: TGCAGTGCTTTCGGGCAGTTCTTC. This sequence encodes CSAFGQFF.

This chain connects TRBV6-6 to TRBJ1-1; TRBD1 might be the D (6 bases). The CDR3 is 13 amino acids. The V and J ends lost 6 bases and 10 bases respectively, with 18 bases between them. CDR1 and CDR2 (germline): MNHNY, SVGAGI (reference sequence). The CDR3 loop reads CASSTTGLWGAFF. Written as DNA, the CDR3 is TGTGCCAGCAGCACCACAGGGTTGTGGGGAGCTTTCTTT.

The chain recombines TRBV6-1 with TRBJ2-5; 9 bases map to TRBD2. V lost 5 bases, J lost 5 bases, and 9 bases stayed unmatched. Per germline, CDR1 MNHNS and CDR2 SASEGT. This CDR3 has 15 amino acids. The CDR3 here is CASSFSGGRWETQYF. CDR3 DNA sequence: TGTGCCAGCAGTTTTAGCGGGGGCCGGTGGGAGACCCAGTACTTC.

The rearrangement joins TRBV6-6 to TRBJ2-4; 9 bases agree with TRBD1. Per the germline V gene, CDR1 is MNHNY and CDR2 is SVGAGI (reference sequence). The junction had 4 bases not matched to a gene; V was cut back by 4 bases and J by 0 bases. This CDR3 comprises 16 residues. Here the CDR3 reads CASSSGTGLAKNIQYF. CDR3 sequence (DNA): TGTGCCAGCAGTTCCGGGACAGGGCTAGCCAAAAACATTCAGTACTTC.

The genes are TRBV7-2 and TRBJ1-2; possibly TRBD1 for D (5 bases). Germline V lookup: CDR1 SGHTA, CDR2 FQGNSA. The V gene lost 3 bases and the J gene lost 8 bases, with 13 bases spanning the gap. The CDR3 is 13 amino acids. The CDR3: CASSFQGRAGYTF. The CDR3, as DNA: TGTGCCAGCAGCTTTCAGGGACGGGCGGGCTACACCTTC.

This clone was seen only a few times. This CDR3 is CASSSLNYGRVSYNEQFF. The CDR3 nucleotides are TGTGCCAGCAGCTCGCTCAACTATGGGCGGGTCTCCTACAATGAGCAGTTCTTC. The chain links TRBV5-6 to TRBJ2-1; maybe TRBD2 (5 bases). V was shortened by 3 bases and J by 0 bases, with 19 bases between the two germline ends. The CDR3 is made up of 18 amino acids. CDR1 and CDR2 (germline): SGHDT, YYEEEE.

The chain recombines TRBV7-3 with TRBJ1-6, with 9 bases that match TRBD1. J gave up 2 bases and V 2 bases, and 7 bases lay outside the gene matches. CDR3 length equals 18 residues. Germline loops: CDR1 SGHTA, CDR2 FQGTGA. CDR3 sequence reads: CASSLVTDRGAYNSPLHF. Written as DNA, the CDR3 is TGTGCCAGCAGCTTAGTTACGGACAGGGGCGCCTATAATTCACCCCTCCACTTT.